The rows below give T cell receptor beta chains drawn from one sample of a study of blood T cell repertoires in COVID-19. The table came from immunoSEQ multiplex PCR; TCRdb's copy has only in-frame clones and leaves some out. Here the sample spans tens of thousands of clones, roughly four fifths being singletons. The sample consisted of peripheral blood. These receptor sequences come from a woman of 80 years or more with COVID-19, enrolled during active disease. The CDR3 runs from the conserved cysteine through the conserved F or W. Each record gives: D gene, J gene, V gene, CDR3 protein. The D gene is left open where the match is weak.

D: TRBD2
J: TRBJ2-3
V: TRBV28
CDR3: CASSRLAGEYF

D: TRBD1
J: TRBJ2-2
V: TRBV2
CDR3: CASTDRGHTGELFF

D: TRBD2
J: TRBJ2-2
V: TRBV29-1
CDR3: CSAKTGTRITGELFF

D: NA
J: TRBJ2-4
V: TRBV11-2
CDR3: CASTTRGQGEVKNIQYF

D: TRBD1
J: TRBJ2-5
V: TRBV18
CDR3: CASSPRQGETQYF

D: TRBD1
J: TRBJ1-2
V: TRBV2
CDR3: CASGRTGGETGYTF

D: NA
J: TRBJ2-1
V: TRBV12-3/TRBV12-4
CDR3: CASRGRDNEQFF

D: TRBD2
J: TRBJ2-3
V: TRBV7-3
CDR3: CASSLASGRVGTQYF

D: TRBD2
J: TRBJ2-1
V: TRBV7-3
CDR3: CASSLAGLASTQFF

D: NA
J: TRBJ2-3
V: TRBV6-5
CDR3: CASSYSGGGTDTQYF

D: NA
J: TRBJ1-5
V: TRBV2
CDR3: CASSPPAGVDQPQHF

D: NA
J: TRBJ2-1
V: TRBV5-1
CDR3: CASSLGAWDPSGRNEQFF

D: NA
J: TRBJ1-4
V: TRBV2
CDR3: CASSLGAGKLFF

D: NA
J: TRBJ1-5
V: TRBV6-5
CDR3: CASSYPRAGQPQHF

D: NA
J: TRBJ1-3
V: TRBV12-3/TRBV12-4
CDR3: CASRLGQGNTIYF

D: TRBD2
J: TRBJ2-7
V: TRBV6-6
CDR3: CASSPGLAGEKDF

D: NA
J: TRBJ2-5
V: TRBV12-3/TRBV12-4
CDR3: CASSLGEETQYF

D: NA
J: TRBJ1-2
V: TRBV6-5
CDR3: CASSYSRGQALPGYTF

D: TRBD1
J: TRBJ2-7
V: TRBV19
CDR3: CASAGRGTGSSYEQYF

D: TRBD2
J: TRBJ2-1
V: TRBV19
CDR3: CASKGLAGGDNEQFF

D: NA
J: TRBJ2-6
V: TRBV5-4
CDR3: CASSFQGLTGANVLTF

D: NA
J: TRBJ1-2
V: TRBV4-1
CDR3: CASSQALAAGAAGYTF

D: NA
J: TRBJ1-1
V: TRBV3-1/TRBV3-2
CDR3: CASSQFGEGNTEAFF

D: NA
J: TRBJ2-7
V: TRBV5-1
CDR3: CASRAGWGPYEQYF

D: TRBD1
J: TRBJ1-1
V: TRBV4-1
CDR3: CASSQGSGGLNTEAFF

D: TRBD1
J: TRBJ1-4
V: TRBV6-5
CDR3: CASSPVTGGGEKLFF

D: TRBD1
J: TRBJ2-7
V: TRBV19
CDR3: CASSMKGAYEQYF

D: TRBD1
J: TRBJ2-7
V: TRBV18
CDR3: CASSPGQGAGEQYF

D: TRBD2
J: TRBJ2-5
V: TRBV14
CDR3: CASSQDRTSGNFRETQYF

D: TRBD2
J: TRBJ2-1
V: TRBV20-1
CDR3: CSASRTSLRNEQFF

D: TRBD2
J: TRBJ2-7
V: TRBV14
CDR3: CASSQDAAGGLEQYF

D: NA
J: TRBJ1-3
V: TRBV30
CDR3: CAWVDQGLSGNTIYF

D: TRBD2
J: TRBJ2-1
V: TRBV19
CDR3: CASKRDGAGAGNNEQFF

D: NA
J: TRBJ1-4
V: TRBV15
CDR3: CATSSNPGSNEKLFF

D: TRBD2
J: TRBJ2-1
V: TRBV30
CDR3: CAWKLAEYNEQFF

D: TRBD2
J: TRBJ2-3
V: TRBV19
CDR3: CASSIWASGRATDTQYF

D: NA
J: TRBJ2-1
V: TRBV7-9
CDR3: CASSLVAPDRFF

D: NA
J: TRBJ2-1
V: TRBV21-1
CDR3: CASSKTDKCYNEQFF

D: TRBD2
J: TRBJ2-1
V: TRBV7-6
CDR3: CASSERIAGIGNEQFF

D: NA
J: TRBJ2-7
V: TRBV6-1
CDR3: CASSDPGHRPPEQYF

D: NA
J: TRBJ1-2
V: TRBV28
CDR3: CASTQAGRVYGYTF

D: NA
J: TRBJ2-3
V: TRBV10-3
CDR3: CAIRGENTDTQYF